The following is a TCR beta chain sequence with its context. Its binding antigen is unknown. No qualities accompany the bases; no much larger clone lies one base away. The identical CDR3 is also encoded by other nucleotide sequences in the sample. The sample originates from a study of shared clonotypes between healthy human individuals (dated by TCRdb to 2020 to 2022). Concerning the study at large: The cohort comprised two women and three men aged 18 to 49 years. For each donor, three plates each were used for CD4 naive and CD4 memory, two plates were used for CD8 naive, and one plate was used for CD8 memory. To estimate repertoire size and how much clonotypes are shared between individuals, the study performed deep sequencing of blood TCR repertoires from five healthy adults. To increase sequencing depth and limit assay-specific biases, TCR repertoire library preparation and sequencing were carried out by different laboratories using diverse techniques. Leukapheresis yielded between about 0.9 and 9.5 billion PBMCs per donor.

Including the terminal cysteine and phenylalanine, the CDR3 comprises 12 residues. Just the 36-base CDR3 DNA is kept, in frame starting at base 1. For CDR1 and CDR2, the germline V gene lists SGHRS and YFSETQ. The germline ends are 4 bases apart after V is trimmed by 0 bases and J by 5 bases. Using the deep immunoSEQ assay, multiplex PCR amplified TCR CDR3 regions from genomic DNA. Genomic DNA extracted from each cell subset was distributed evenly over all wells of several immunoSEQ 96-well plates, and each plate served as one replicate. Each replicate PCR for sorted subsets received approximately 220 ng genomic DNA, equal to roughly 33,000 T cell genomes. Purified libraries were measured with a Qubit 3.0 fluorometer, size-checked on a Bioanalyzer 2100, and measured again with the KAPA Library Quantification kit. Every immunoSEQ 96-well plate was sequenced on a dedicated single-read 150-cycle Illumina NextSeq 550 flow cell. The authors' pipeline ran thus. Because the immunoSEQ output held only junctional sequences and lacked quality scores, the filtering could not match the filtering applied to full-length reads. Sequences were annotated with PyIR, a Python wrapper for IgBLAST v1.9, and V/J genes and CDR3 were assigned using IMGT germline references. Reads with weak V/J assignments (E-value above 1e-6), missing CDR3, stop codons, out-of-frame junctions, or ambiguous translated residues were removed. A V3J clonotype was defined by an identical inferred V gene, J gene, and CDR3 amino acid sequence. Percentage overlap between repertoires was calculated by dividing the number of shared unique clonotypes by the size of the smaller repertoire. Richness of each repertoire was evaluated using RTK rarefaction, the Chao1 estimator, and Recon v2.1 estimates of unobserved clonotypes. OLGA was used to compute generation probabilities for all TCRbeta clonotypes that the gDNA method yielded from a few donors. The table comes from immuneACCESS by way of TCRdb, which keeps in-frame sequences with V and J called. Part of the clones is missing from these tables; in studies checked, under half for an unresolved V gene and the rest for unknown reasons. That table is the source of V, J and clone size, and D and trimming were worked out from the DNA. The sample data list over 2 million clones, and roughly 94% of these were observed just once. The ten top clones hold 0.13% of the sample.

Donors were healthy HIV-negative adults with no recently reported acute infections or vaccinations. All donors were Caucasian adults living in Nashville, Tennessee, USA. CD4+ T cells were enriched through magnetic negative selection, after which naive cells were positively selected on CD45RA and the remaining negative fraction served as the memory subset. Blood was collected by leukapheresis, and PBMCs were isolated by Ficoll-Histopaque density gradient centrifugation and then cryopreserved in liquid nitrogen vapor phase. Analytical flow cytometry was used to check the purity and quantity of every magnetically sorted T cell population. Each sorted fraction had its genomic DNA isolated and then quantified by UV absorbance on a Nanodrop 2000c. General findings and caveats noted by the study authors: The genetic and exposure-history diversity represented was limited by the small number of donors. Sharing across a few donors was observed for about 4.8% of naive CD4, over 3% of naive CD8, over 2% of memory CD4, and around 0.4% of memory CD8 clonotypes. Based on pairwise subsampling, the degree of clonotype sharing among donors was expected to be affected by sequencing depth. Sampling was restricted to blood, and TCR repertoires in tissue are likely to differ from TCR repertoires in blood. Estimated clonotype richness was generally larger for naive than for memory subsets. Clonotypes shared by all four sorted-subset donors showed higher generation probabilities than non-shared clonotypes. Rarefaction of sorted-subset datasets indicated incomplete sequencing despite the large sequencing depth.

The V and J segments used are TRBV5-1 and TRBJ2-3, with the D gene not clear enough to name. Sequenced material: naive CD4+ T cells sorted from blood. The label giving this sample's cell subset or site can be read as: CD45RA+ positively selected. The sequence was collected from a man aged 18 to 29 in good health. This receptor carries the CDR3 CASSLARDTQYF. The DNA sequence reads TGCGCCAGCAGCTTGGCCCGAGATACGCAGTATTTT.